The 23 T cell receptor beta chains in this list originate from one sample, sequenced in a study of shared clonotypes between healthy human individuals. Terminally differentiated effector memory CD45RA+ cells were left out of the naive CD8 fraction, which was CD45RO-negative and positively selected for CCR7. Sequenced by immunoSEQ multiplex PCR; TCRdb stores in-frame clones only, minus some. Of millions of clones listed, 90% to 95% are singletons. Sequenced material: naive CD8+ T cells from PBMCs. Receptor source: a man aged 18 to 30 in good health. Some clones in this sample may be carry-over from other donors' samples.

The chain joins TRBV4-1 to TRBJ2-3, with 8 nucleotides matching TRBD2. Per germline, CDR1 MGHRA and CDR2 YSYEKL. This CDR3 region has 20 residues. V shed 1 base and J 1 base; nucleotides not matched to a gene: 16. DNA of the CDR3: TGCGCCAGCAGCCAAGTAGGATGGTTGAAGACTAGCGCACGCACAGATACGCAGTATTTT. Its protein is CASSQVGWLKTSARTDTQYF.

This chain joins TRBV2 and TRBJ2-1, with D maybe TRBD1 (6 bases). Between the trimmed V and J ends, which lost 8 bases and 7 bases, there was a span of 18 bases. The length of the CDR3 is 14 residues. Germline CDR1 is SNHLY and CDR2 is FYNNEI. DNA of the CDR3: TGTGCCAGCCCGTTCCTCTCAGGGGTTAATGAGCAGTTCTTC. Translating it yields CASPFLSGVNEQFF.

The rearrangement links TRBV25-1 to TRBJ1-1, with 7 positions matching TRBD1. CDR3 size: 13 residues. With 6 bases clipped from V and 5 bases from J, the junction kept 6 bases outside the gene matches. Germline V lookup: CDR1 MGHDK, CDR2 SYGVNS. This CDR3 is CASSTGTATEAFF. The CDR3 DNA reads TGTGCCAGCAGCACCGGGACAGCGACTGAAGCTTTCTTT.

Here the CDR3 reads CASSLGLATYEQYF. The CDR3 DNA reads as TGTGCCAGCAGCTTAGGGCTAGCGACCTACGAGCAGTACTTC. The V call is TRBV13, the J call TRBJ2-7; maybe TRBD2 (6 bases). V lost 0 bases, J lost 2 bases, and 8 bases lay in between. Looked up from germline, CDR1 is PRHDT and CDR2 is FYEKMQ (reference sequence). This CDR3 region has 14 residues.

This clone has a handful of counts. The V gene is TRBV29-1, the J gene TRBJ1-2, with 8 bases matching TRBD1. Looked up from germline, CDR1 is SQVTM and CDR2 is ANQGSEA. This CDR3 has 15 residues. V shed 4 bases and J 3 bases; nucleotides not matched to a gene: 10. This CDR3 reads CSVGARTGRDYGYTF. The DNA of the CDR3 is TGCAGCGTTGGGGCAAGGACAGGGAGGGACTATGGCTACACCTTC.

The V gene is TRBV29-1, the J gene TRBJ2-1; TRBD2 agrees at 13 bases. CDR1 is SQVTM, CDR2 ANQGSEA, per germline. Trimming took 6 bases from V and 1 from J; bases not matched to a gene: 6. The CDR3 sequence is 16 residues long. The CDR3 loop reads CSVAGLAGKSYNEQFF. The CDR3 region has the DNA TGCAGCGTCGCGGGACTAGCGGGGAAATCCTACAATGAGCAGTTCTTC.

The chain has TRBV7-9 and TRBJ2-5; D gene uncertain. The CDR3 has 14 residues. Germline V lookup: CDR1 SEHNR, CDR2 FQNEAQ (reference sequence). Trimming removed 5 bases from V and 5 bases from J, with 15 bases in between. The CDR3 sequence is CASSLRLLPETQYF. DNA for the CDR3: TGTGCCAGCAGCCTTCGGCTCCTCCCGGAGACCCAGTACTTC.

The chain employs TRBV6-5 and TRBJ1-1, with D maybe TRBD1 (5 bases). CDR1 is MNHEY, CDR2 SVGAGI, per germline. The ends were cut back, 6 bases at V and 0 bases at J, with 14 bases in the middle. CDR3 length equals 15 residues. The CDR3 nucleotides read TGTGCCAGCAGCCCCTGGGGACGTATGAACACTGAAGCTTTCTTT. This encodes CASSPWGRMNTEAFF.

This clone was observed a few times. The gene calls are TRBV14 and TRBJ2-1; D ambiguous. CDR1 SGHDN and CDR2 FVKESK come from the germline V gene. CDR3 size: 13 residues. The V end was cut by 3 bases, the J end by 4 bases, with 7 bases between. DNA for the CDR3: TGTGCCAGCAGCCAGATCGCGTACAATGAGCAGTTCTTC. Translation gives CASSQIAYNEQFF.

This chain links TRBV11-2 with TRBJ2-3; D remains unclear. The V gene lost 3 bases and the J gene lost 1 base, with 11 bases spanning the gap. There are 15 residues in the CDR3. CDR1 is SGHAT and CDR2 is FQNNGV in the germline V gene. The CDR3 region has the DNA TGTGCCAGCAGCTTGGAAATCCCGGGCACAGATACGCAGTATTTT. This sequence encodes CASSLEIPGTDTQYF.

The sample holds a few counts of this clone. The chain carries TRBV30 and TRBJ1-1; no firm D call. The CDR3 length is 13 residues. V lost 2 bases and J lost 3, with 10 bases in between. CDR1 is GTSNPN, CDR2 SVGIG, per germline (reference sequence). CDR3 sequence reads: CAWSPGWDTEAFF. The CDR3 DNA is TGTGCCTGGAGTCCCGGATGGGACACTGAAGCTTTCTTT.

In DNA, the CDR3 is TGTGCCAGCTCACCAATTGTAGGGCCCCAAGAGACCCAGTACTTC. It is translated as CASSPIVGPQETQYF. This rearrangement joins TRBV18 to TRBJ2-5; D unresolved. V gave up 2 bases and J gave up 1 base, with 11 bases separating them. The CDR3 runs to 15 residues. Germline lookup yields CDR1 KGHSH and CDR2 LQKENI.

The chain joins TRBV7-6 to TRBJ2-1; D may match TRBD1 or TRBD2 (5 bases each). Germline CDR1 is SGHVS and CDR2 is FNYEAQ. The V and J ends lost 2 bases and 3 bases respectively, with 11 bases between them. CDR3 length: 15 residues. CDR3 sequence: CASSLTGGNYNEQFF. As DNA, the CDR3 is TGTGCCAGCAGCTTAACTGGGGGAAACTACAATGAGCAGTTCTTC.

This sequence joins TRBV14 and TRBJ2-7; D perhaps matches TRBD1 (5 bases). This CDR3 region has 13 residues. Germline-derived CDR1 and CDR2 are SGHDN and FVKESK. The V end lost 0 bases, the J end lost 4 bases, and 7 bases lay between the germline ends. DNA for the CDR3: TGTGCCAGCAGCCAAGAAGGGGCATACGAGCAGTACTTC. Amino acid sequence: CASSQEGAYEQYF.

This clone was seen once. This chain uses TRBV7-2 with TRBJ2-7; TRBD2 is a possible D gene (6 bases). The length of the CDR3 is 13 residues. V was shortened by 7 bases and J by 2 bases, with 12 bases between the two germline ends. Germline values: CDR1 SGHTA, CDR2 FQGNSA. This chain's CDR3 is CASKLRGAYEQYF. Written as DNA, the CDR3 is TGTGCCAGCAAATTGCGCGGGGCCTACGAGCAGTACTTC. Using reference TRBV7-2 and TRBJ2-7 for the parts outside the CDR3, the full variable domain is GAGVSQSPSNKVTEKGKDVELRCDPISGHTALYWYRQSLGQGLEFLIYFQGNSAPDKSGLPSDRFSAERTGGSVSTLTIQRTQQEDSAVYLCASKLRGAYEQYFGPGTRLTVT.

Turning to this clone: Other DNA variants within this sample encode the same CDR3. This sequence joins TRBV6-5 and TRBJ2-5, with D perhaps being TRBD1 or TRBD2 (6 bases each). Germline V gene lookup returns CDR1 MNHEY and CDR2 SVGAGI. The CDR3 has 14 residues. V was pared by 2 bases and J by 2 bases, with 9 bases between. The CDR3 nucleotides are TGTGCCAGCAGTTACGGGGGGCCACAAGAGACCCAGTACTTC. This translates into CASSYGGPQETQYF.

The gene calls are TRBV29-1 and TRBJ2-1; D gene ambiguous. Trimming left V 3 bases short and J 6 bases short, with 9 bases between. Germline CDR1 is SQVTM and CDR2 is ANQGSEA. This CDR3 has 12 amino acids. DNA of the CDR3: TGCAGCGTTGAGGTCCGCATCAATGAGCAGTTCTTC. Translation: CSVEVRINEQFF.

The genes are TRBV5-1 and TRBJ2-7; perhaps TRBD2 as D (5 bases). Germline assignment: CDR1 SGHRS and CDR2 YFSETQ. There are 13 residues in the CDR3. Trimming took 4 bases from V and 2 from J, leaving 10 bases between them. The CDR3 spells CASSKDSAYEQYF. CDR3 sequence (DNA): TGCGCCAGCAGCAAAGATAGCGCCTACGAGCAGTACTTC.

The chain combines TRBV28 with TRBJ2-2; D is perhaps TRBD2 (7 bases). The CDR3 has 17 residues. V was trimmed by 5 bases and J by 1 base, leaving 17 bases between them. Looked up from germline, CDR1 is MDHEN and CDR2 is SYDVKM. The CDR3 bases are TGTGCCAGCAGTCCTATGGGGGGGCCGCTGAACACCGGGGAGCTGTTTTTT. Residues: CASSPMGGPLNTGELFF.

J is TRBJ1-1 and V is TRBV4-1; D call uncertain. Germline assignment: CDR1 MGHRA and CDR2 YSYEKL. V shed 8 bases and J shed 5 bases, with 18 bases lying between them. CDR3 length equals 14 residues. Here the CDR3 DNA reads TGCGCCAGCGCTAAAGCCTCGGGGTGGACTGAAGCTTTCTTT. Translating gives CASAKASGWTEAFF.

The chain recombines TRBV4-3 with TRBJ2-7, with 10 bases fitting TRBD2. The CDR3 is 17 amino acids. Germline V CDR1 and CDR2: LGHNA, YSLEER. V lost 2 bases to trimming and J lost 0 bases; unmatched junction nucleotides: 7. The CDR3 sequence: CASSQSYSSGSSYEQYF. In DNA, the CDR3 is TGCGCCAGCAGCCAATCCTACTCTAGCGGGAGCTCCTACGAGCAGTACTTC.

Turning to this clone: The sample holds other DNA sequences that translate to the same CDR3. This sequence joins TRBV9 and TRBJ1-5; the D gene is possibly TRBD1 (6 bases). This CDR3 is built from 14 residues. CDR1 and CDR2 (germline): SGDLS, YYNGEE. The V end was cut by 0 bases, the J end by 5 bases, with 9 bases between. CDR3 region: CASSVGGAYQPQHF. The DNA of the CDR3 is TGTGCCAGCAGCGTAGGGGGGGCTTATCAGCCCCAGCATTTT.

The chain recombines TRBV4-3 with TRBJ2-7; the D gene is possibly TRBD2 (6 bases). V was shortened by 0 bases and J by 6 bases, with 12 bases between the two germline ends. CDR1 LGHNA and CDR2 YSLEER come from the germline V gene. The length of the CDR3 is 14 residues. CDR3 sequence reads: CASSQDTGEVEQYF. For the CDR3, the DNA is TGCGCCAGCAGCCAAGATACGGGGGAGGTCGAGCAGTACTTC.